Below, 28 T cell receptor beta chains from the same sample are listed, as sequenced in a study of identical twins. TCRdb re-derived calls from the 5' RACE reads in MiXCR, one entry per CDR3 protein. The sample yields hundreds of thousands of distinct CDR3 sequences, 7.5% seen once. The sample was also reused in another study, on yellow fever vaccine responses in identical twins.

The sample taken for sequencing was memory (CD45RO+) T cells sorted from blood. The receptors originated from a young woman in good health.

This clonotype appeared many times. V is TRBV12-3 or TRBV12-4 and J is TRBJ2-1, with D possibly being TRBD1 (7 bases). Trimming removed 5 bases from V and 9 bases from J, with 8 bases in between. This CDR3 comprises 11 residues. The CDR3 loop is CASSQGGEQFF. The DNA of the CDR3 is TGTGCCAGCAGTCAGGGGGGTGAGCAGTTCTTC.

The chain is built from TRBV7-2 and TRBJ2-1, with 7 bases identical to TRBD2. The germline V gene has CDR1 SGHTA and CDR2 FQGNSA. The CDR3 contains 14 residues. V dropped 8 bases and J dropped 6; count of bases not matched to a gene: 10. The CDR3 DNA sequence: TGTGCCAGCGCTTCGGGACGGGGGGTCAATGAGCAGTTCTTC. It specifies CASASGRGVNEQFF.

This rearrangement joins TRBV25-1 to TRBJ2-5; no clear D. V gave up 3 bases and J gave up 1 base, with 12 bases separating them. The CDR3 covers 15 residues. The germline V gene has CDR1 MGHDK and CDR2 SYGVNS. CDR3: CASSDPRRSQETQYF. CDR3 coding DNA: TGTGCCAGCAGTGATCCCCGACGGAGCCAAGAGACCCAGTACTTC. Complete variable domain (other parts from reference TRBV25-1 and TRBJ2-5): EADIYQTPRYLVIGTGKKITLECSQTMGHDKMYWYQQDPGMELHLIHYSYGVNSTEKGDLSSESTVSRIRTEHFPLTLESARPSHTSQYLCASSDPRRSQETQYFGPGTRLLVL.

V usage is TRBV6-1 and J usage is TRBJ2-7; a possible D gene is TRBD2 (6 bases). The germline gives CDR1 MNHNS, CDR2 SASEGT. The CDR3 totals 13 residues. Trimming stripped 7 bases from V and 12 bases from J, with 22 bases between. CDR3 nucleotides: TGTGCCAGCACGAACCGGGTCCAGGGAGGACTGTACTTC. Its translation: CASTNRVQGGLYF.

The sample holds a few counts of this clonotype. CDR3 nucleotide sequence: TGTGCCTGGAGTATCAGGGACACCATATATTTT. Translation gives CAWSIRDTIYF. This chain connects TRBV30 to TRBJ1-3, with D possibly TRBD1 on 5 matching bases. Germline lookup yields CDR1 GTSNPN and CDR2 SVGIG (reference sequence). V lost 2 bases, J lost 8 bases, and 7 bases lay in between. This CDR3 region has 11 residues. The complete variable domain, with remaining parts taken from reference TRBV30 and TRBJ1-3, reads SQTIHQWPATLVQPVGSPLSLECTVEGTSNPNLYWYRQAAGRGLQLLFYSVGIGQISSEVPQNLSASRPQDRQFILSSKKLLLSDSGFYLCAWSIRDTIYFGEGSWLTVV.

This clonotype was observed at least ten times. The rearrangement joins TRBV20-1 to TRBJ2-5, with 7 bases matching TRBD1. The CDR3 is made up of 12 amino acids. The V segment lost 6 bases and the J segment 5 bases; nucleotides outside the gene matches: 6. Germline CDR1 reads DFQATT; CDR2 reads SNEGSKA (reference sequence). The CDR3: CSATRGPETQYF. Written as DNA, the CDR3 is TGCAGTGCGACGAGGGGGCCCGAGACCCAGTACTTC.

This clonotype was counted ten times or more. The chain couples TRBV27 to TRBJ2-7; 11 bases are shared with TRBD2. The germline gives CDR1 MNHEY, CDR2 SMNVEV (reference sequence). V was pared by 5 bases and J by 4 bases, with 7 bases of the junction left unmatched. The CDR3 loop spans 15 amino acids. CDR3 nucleotides: TGTGCCAGCAGTCGAACTAGCGGGGGAGGGTACGAGCAGTACTTC. Its translation: CASSRTSGGGYEQYF.

In this sample, this clonotype turned up a few times. The rearrangement joins TRBV6-1 to TRBJ1-6; D remains ambiguous. Germline CDR1 MNHNS, CDR2 SASEGT. V was clipped by 7 bases and J by 10 bases, with 26 bases between them. The CDR3 covers 17 residues. The CDR3 bases are TGTGCCAGCAACCGCGGAGGGTATTCTGGGTTAGCGTCACCCCTCCACTTT. The encoded protein is CASNRGGYSGLASPLHF.

In this sample, this clonotype turned up many times. The rearrangement links TRBV7-2 to TRBJ2-1, with D perhaps matching TRBD2 (6 bases). The germline V gene encodes CDR1 SGHTA and CDR2 FQGNSA. CDR3 length: 16 amino acids. V gave up 0 bases and J gave up 3 bases, with 12 bases separating them. CDR3 nucleotide sequence: TGTGCCAGCAGCTTAGCTGGGGGGTCCTACTACAATGAGCAGTTCTTC. Amino acids: CASSLAGGSYYNEQFF.

This clonotype was observed many times. The V and J genes are TRBV20-1 and TRBJ1-5, with D unclear. Per germline, CDR1 DFQATT and CDR2 SNEGSKA (reference sequence). CDR3 length equals 15 residues. Trimming took 3 bases from V and 6 from J, leaving 18 bases between them. The DNA of the CDR3 is TGCAGTGCTAGTAGGAGGCAGGTAGGGAGTCAGCCCCAGCATTTT. Amino acid sequence: CSASRRQVGSQPQHF.

This clonotype was recorded many times. The chain links TRBV5-1 to TRBJ1-1, with D possibly matching TRBD1 (6 bases). The V end lost 3 bases, the J end lost 3 bases, and 9 bases lay between the germline ends. Germline CDR1 reads SGHRS; CDR2 reads YFSETQ. The CDR3 covers 13 residues. CDR3 loop: CASSWGQDTEAFF. In nucleotides, the CDR3 is TGCGCCAGCAGCTGGGGGCAGGACACTGAAGCTTTCTTT.

CDR3 loop: CASSSDSYNEQFF. CDR3 DNA: TGTGCCAGCAGCTCCGACTCCTACAATGAGCAGTTCTTC. The chain uses TRBV7-2 and TRBJ2-1; no clear D. From germline, CDR1 is SGHTA and CDR2 FQGNSA. V shed 4 bases and J shed 0 bases, with 4 bases lying between them. The CDR3 runs to 13 residues.

There are a few counts of this clonotype. J is TRBJ2-1 and V is TRBV9; no clear D. From germline, CDR1 is SGDLS and CDR2 YYNGEE. Trimming left V 2 bases short and J 8 bases short, with 11 bases between. The CDR3 totals 13 residues. The CDR3 sequence: CASSVTLGDEQFF. The CDR3 coding sequence is TGTGCCAGCAGCGTTACACTTGGGGATGAGCAGTTCTTC.

The CDR3 sequence: CASSLGYPSTEAFF. The CDR3 DNA is TGTGCCAGCAGCTTAGGGTACCCAAGCACTGAAGCTTTCTTT. The chain joins TRBV7-2 to TRBJ1-1; no reliable D call. There are 14 residues in the CDR3. V was trimmed by 1 base and J by 4 bases, leaving 10 bases between them. Germline V gene sequence: CDR1 SGHTA, CDR2 FQGNSA.

This clonotype was counted ten times or more. The V gene is TRBV7-9, the J gene TRBJ2-1; D is possibly TRBD2 (6 bases). V dropped 0 bases and J dropped 9 bases, with 15 bases sitting between them. Germline CDR1 reads SEHNR; CDR2 reads FQNEAQ (reference sequence). CDR3 length: 15 residues. CDR3 in amino acids: CASSLAALAVREQFF. CDR3 DNA: TGTGCCAGCAGCTTAGCGGCACTAGCTGTTCGTGAGCAGTTCTTC.

This clonotype was seen a few times. The V gene is TRBV9, the J gene TRBJ2-7, with D hard to call. The germline V gene encodes CDR1 SGDLS and CDR2 YYNGEE. The CDR3 length is 13 residues. Trimming left V 0 bases short and J 6 bases short, with 10 bases between. CDR3 protein: CASSVDGTGEQYF. In nucleotides, the CDR3 is TGTGCCAGCAGCGTAGATGGTACTGGCGAGCAGTACTTC.

This clonotype was seen ten or more times. CDR3 sequence reads: CASSFGGGTYGYTF. The DNA of the CDR3 is TGTGCCAGCAGTTTTGGGGGGGGGACCTATGGCTACACCTTC. The rearrangement links TRBV28 to TRBJ1-2, with a weak D call TRBD1 (5 bases). The CDR3 is 14 amino acids. Germline CDR1 MDHEN, CDR2 SYDVKM. V lost 3 bases, J lost 4 bases, and 12 bases lay in between.

The rearrangement uses TRBV20-1 and TRBJ1-1, with D hard to call. The CDR3 length is 12 residues. V was pared by 3 bases and J by 1 base, with 6 bases between. CDR1 and CDR2 from the germline V gene are DFQATT and SNEGSKA (reference sequence). The chain's CDR3 is CSARRTNTEAFF. CDR3 sequence (DNA): TGCAGTGCTAGGCGGACGAACACTGAAGCTTTCTTT.

The table lists this clonotype with a count of one. This rearrangement joins TRBV7-9 to TRBJ2-4; weak D call: TRBD1 (5 bases). Germline V gene sequence: CDR1 SEHNR, CDR2 FQNEAQ (reference sequence). The CDR3 consists of 15 residues. The V and J ends lost 3 bases and 6 bases respectively, with 15 bases between them. In DNA, the CDR3 is TGTGCCAGCAGCTTCCCTGGGGCAGGATTAAACATTCAGTACTTC. Encoded protein: CASSFPGAGLNIQYF. Drawing the rest from reference TRBV7-9 and TRBJ2-4, the complete variable domain is DTGVSQNPRHKITKRGQNVTFRCDPISEHNRLYWYRQTLGQGPEFLTYFQNEAQLEKSRLLSDRFSAERPKGSFSTLEIQRTEQGDSAMYLCASSFPGAGLNIQYFGAGTRLSVL.

This chain connects TRBV7-9 to TRBJ2-7; TRBD1 matches at 7 bases. Germline assignment: CDR1 SEHNR and CDR2 FQNEAQ (reference sequence). Germline trimming cut 6 bases from V and 3 bases from J; bases unmatched to any gene: 8. The CDR3 extends over 14 amino acids. DNA for the CDR3: TGTGCCAGCAGACGGGACAGTACAAGCTACGAGCAGTACTTC. This encodes CASRRDSTSYEQYF.

The sample holds one count of this clonotype. V gene TRBV20-1 combines with J gene TRBJ2-7; D unclear. The CDR3 loop spans 13 amino acids. Trimming pared 0 bases from V and 4 bases from J, leaving 10 bases between. CDR1 DFQATT and CDR2 SNEGSKA come from the germline V gene (reference sequence). The CDR3 DNA reads TGCAGTGCTAGAGAACGTGCGGCGTACGAGCAGTACTTC. Protein: CSARERAAYEQYF.

The rearrangement links TRBV7-2 to TRBJ2-3, with no clear D. Looked up from germline, CDR1 is SGHTA and CDR2 is FQGNSA. V was pared by 5 bases and J by 10 bases, with 16 bases between. CDR3 length equals 13 residues. CDR3 in DNA: TGTGCCAGCAGCCCACTTGTCTCTGGGGCGCAGTATTTT. Protein product: CASSPLVSGAQYF.

This clonotype was observed a handful of times. V is TRBV20-1 and J is TRBJ2-7; maybe TRBD2 (6 bases). Germline CDR1 and CDR2: DFQATT and SNEGSKA (reference sequence). The CDR3 runs to 14 residues. V was pared by 2 bases and J by 13 bases, with 24 bases between. CDR3 bases: TGCAGTGCTAGACCAACAATTGGGGAGGCAGGGAAATACTTC. Its translation: CSARPTIGEAGKYF.

This clonotype was observed many times. The genes are TRBV4-3 and TRBJ2-5, with 10 bases identical to TRBD2. With 1 base clipped from V and 0 bases from J, the junction kept 2 bases outside the gene matches. CDR1 is LGHNA and CDR2 is YSLEER in the germline V gene. The CDR3 runs to 16 residues. The CDR3 DNA sequence: TGCGCCAGCAGCCAAGGGACTAGCGGTTACCAAGAGACCCAGTACTTC. It yields the protein CASSQGTSGYQETQYF.

V is TRBV5-1 and J is TRBJ2-6, with a tentative D call TRBD1 (6 bases). This CDR3 is 17 amino acids long. The germline V gene has CDR1 SGHRS and CDR2 YFSETQ. The germline V and J ends were trimmed by 5 bases and 0 bases, with 15 bases remaining between them. CDR3 DNA: TGCGCCAGCAGTACCAGGACAGCGAGCTCTGGGGCCAACGTCCTGACTTTC. Translated: CASSTRTASSGANVLTF.

The V gene is TRBV20-1, the J gene TRBJ2-3; D unclear. V was shortened by 6 bases and J by 6 bases, with 10 bases between the two germline ends. The germline CDR1 and CDR2 sequences are DFQATT and SNEGSKA (reference sequence). There are 11 residues in the CDR3. The CDR3 sequence: CSALPDDTQYF. CDR3 sequence (DNA): TGCAGTGCCCTTCCGGACGATACGCAGTATTTT.

This clonotype has more than one count but fewer than ten. This rearrangement joins TRBV20-1 to TRBJ1-6; maybe TRBD1 (5 bases). The V end was cut by 3 bases, the J end by 0 bases, with 21 bases between. CDR3 size: 19 residues. Germline V lookup: CDR1 DFQATT, CDR2 SNEGSKA (reference sequence). For the CDR3, the DNA is TGCAGTGCTAGGGAAGTTATCGGGACGGTGAGCTCCTATAATTCACCCCTCCACTTT. Its protein is CSAREVIGTVSSYNSPLHF.

This clonotype was seen repeatedly, ten times or more. The chain employs TRBV12-3 or TRBV12-4 and TRBJ2-3; either TRBD1 or TRBD2 may supply D (5 bases each). The CDR3 has 12 residues. Trimming took off 6 bases at V and 6 bases at J, with 10 bases between the two ends. The CDR3 DNA reads as TGTGCCAGCAGACAGAGGGGTGATACGCAGTATTTT. Its protein is CASRQRGDTQYF.